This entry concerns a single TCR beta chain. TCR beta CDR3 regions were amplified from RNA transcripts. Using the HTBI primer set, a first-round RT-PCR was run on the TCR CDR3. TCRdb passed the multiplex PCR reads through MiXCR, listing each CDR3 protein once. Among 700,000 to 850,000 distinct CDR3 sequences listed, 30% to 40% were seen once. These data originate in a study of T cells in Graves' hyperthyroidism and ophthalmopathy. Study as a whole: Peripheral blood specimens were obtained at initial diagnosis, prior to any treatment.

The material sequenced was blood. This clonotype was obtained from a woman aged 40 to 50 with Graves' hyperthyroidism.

The CDR3 DNA sequence: TGCAGTGCTAGTAATCAGGGAGCGAATCAGCCCCAGCATTTT. It specifies CSASNQGANQPQHF. This sequence joins TRBV20-1 and TRBJ1-5; possible D gene TRBD1, 5 bases. Per the germline V gene, CDR1 is DFQATT and CDR2 is SNEGSKA (reference sequence). CDR3 length: 14 amino acids. V was trimmed by 3 bases and J by 4 bases, leaving 13 bases between them.